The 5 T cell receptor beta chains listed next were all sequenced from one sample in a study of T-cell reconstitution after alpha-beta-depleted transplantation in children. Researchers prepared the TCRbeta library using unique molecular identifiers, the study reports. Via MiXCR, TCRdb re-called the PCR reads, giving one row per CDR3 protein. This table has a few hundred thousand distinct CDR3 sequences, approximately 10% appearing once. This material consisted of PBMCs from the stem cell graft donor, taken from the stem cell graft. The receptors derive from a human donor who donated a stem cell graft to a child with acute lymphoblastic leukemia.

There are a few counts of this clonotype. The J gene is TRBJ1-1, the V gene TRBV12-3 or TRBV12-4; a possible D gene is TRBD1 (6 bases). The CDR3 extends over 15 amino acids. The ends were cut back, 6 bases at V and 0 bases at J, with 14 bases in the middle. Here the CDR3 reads CASRLLRGLNTEAFF. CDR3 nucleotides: TGTGCCAGCAGACTTCTCAGGGGTCTGAACACTGAAGCTTTCTTT.

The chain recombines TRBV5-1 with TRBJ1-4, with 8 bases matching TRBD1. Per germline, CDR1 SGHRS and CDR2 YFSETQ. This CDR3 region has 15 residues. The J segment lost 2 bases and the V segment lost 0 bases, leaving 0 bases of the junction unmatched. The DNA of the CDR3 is TGCGCCAGCAGCTTGGGGACAGGGACTAATGAAAAACTGTTTTTT. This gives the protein CASSLGTGTNEKLFF. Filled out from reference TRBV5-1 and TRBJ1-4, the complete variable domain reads KAGVTQTPRYLIKTRGQQVTLSCSPISGHRSVSWYQQTPGQGLQFLFEYFSETQRNKGNFPGRFSGRQFSNSRSEMNVSTLELGDSALYLCASSLGTGTNEKLFFGSGTQLSVL.

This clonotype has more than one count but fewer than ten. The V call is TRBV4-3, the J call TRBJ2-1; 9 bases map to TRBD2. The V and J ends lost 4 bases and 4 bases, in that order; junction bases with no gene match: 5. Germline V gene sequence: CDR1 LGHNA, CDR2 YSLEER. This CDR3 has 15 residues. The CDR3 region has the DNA TGCGCCAGCAGCCCCGGACTAGCGACATACAATGAGCAGTTCTTC. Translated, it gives CASSPGLATYNEQFF.

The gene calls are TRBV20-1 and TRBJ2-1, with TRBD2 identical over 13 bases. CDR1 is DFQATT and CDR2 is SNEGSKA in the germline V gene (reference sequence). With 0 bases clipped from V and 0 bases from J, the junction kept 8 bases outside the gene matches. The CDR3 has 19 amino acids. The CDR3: CSARDTGLAGVRSYNEQFF. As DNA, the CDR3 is TGCAGTGCTAGAGATACAGGACTAGCGGGAGTACGCTCCTACAATGAGCAGTTCTTC.

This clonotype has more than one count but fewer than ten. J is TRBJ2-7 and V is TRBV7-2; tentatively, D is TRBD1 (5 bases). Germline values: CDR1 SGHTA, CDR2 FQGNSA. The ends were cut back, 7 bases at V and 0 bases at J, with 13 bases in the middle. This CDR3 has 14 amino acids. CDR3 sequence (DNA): TGTGCCAGCACCTTGCTAGGGGTCTCCTACGAGCAGTACTTC. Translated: CASTLLGVSYEQYF.